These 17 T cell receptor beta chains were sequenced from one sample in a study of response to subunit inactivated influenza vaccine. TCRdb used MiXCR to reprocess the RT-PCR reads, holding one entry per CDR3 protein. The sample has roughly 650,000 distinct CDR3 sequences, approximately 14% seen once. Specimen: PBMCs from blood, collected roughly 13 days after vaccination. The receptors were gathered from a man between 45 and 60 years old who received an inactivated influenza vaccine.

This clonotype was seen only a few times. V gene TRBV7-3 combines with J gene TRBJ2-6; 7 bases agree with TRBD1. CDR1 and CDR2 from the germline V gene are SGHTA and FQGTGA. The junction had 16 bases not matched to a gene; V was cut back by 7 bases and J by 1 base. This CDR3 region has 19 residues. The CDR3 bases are TGTGCCAGCACCACCGGACAGGCCCTATTTTTTTCTGGGGCCAACGTCCTGACTTTC. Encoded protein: CASTTGQALFFSGANVLTF.

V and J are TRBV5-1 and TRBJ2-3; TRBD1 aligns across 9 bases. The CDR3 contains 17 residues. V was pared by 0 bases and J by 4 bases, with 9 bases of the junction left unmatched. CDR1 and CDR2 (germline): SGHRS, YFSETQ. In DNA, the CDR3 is TGCGCCAGCAGCTTGGCCGTATGGGGACAGGGCTCAGATACGCAGTATTTT. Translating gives CASSLAVWGQGSDTQYF.

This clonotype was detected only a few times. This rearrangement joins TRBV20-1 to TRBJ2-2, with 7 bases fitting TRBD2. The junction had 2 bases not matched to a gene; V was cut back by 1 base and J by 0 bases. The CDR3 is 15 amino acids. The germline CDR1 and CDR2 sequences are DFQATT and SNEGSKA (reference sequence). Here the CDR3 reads CSARVRGANTGELFF. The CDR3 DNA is TGCAGTGCTAGAGTTCGGGGGGCGAACACCGGGGAGCTGTTTTTT.

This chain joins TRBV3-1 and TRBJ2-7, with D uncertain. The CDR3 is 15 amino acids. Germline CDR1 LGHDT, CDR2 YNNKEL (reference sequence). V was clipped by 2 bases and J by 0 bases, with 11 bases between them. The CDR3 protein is CASSQSGKSSYEQYF. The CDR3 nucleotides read TGTGCCAGCAGCCAATCAGGCAAGAGCTCCTACGAGCAGTACTTC.

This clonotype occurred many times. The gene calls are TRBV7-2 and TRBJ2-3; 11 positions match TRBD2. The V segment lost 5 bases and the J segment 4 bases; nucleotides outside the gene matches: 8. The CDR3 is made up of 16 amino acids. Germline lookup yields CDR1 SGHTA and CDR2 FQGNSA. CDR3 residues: CASSKISGGAPDTQYF. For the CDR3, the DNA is TGTGCCAGCAGCAAAATTAGCGGGGGGGCCCCAGATACGCAGTATTTT.

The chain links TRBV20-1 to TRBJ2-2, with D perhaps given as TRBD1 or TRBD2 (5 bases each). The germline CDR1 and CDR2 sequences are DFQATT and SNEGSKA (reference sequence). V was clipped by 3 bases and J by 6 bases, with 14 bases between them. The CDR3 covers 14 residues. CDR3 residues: CSARGETLSGELFF. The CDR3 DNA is TGCAGTGCTAGGGGGGAGACCCTGTCCGGGGAGCTGTTTTTT.

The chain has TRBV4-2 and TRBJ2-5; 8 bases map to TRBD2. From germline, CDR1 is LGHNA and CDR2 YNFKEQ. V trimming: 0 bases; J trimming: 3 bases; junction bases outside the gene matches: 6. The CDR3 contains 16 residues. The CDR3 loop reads CASSQDPAAGEETQYF. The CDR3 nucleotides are TGTGCCAGCAGCCAAGATCCCGCAGCGGGGGAAGAGACCCAGTACTTC.

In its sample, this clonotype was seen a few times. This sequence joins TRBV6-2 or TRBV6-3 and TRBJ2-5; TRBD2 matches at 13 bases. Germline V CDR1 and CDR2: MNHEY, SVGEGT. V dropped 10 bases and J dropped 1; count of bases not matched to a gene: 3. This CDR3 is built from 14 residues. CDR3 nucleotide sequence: TGTGCCACCGGACTAGCGGGGGCCCAAGAGACCCAGTACTTC. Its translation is CATGLAGAQETQYF.

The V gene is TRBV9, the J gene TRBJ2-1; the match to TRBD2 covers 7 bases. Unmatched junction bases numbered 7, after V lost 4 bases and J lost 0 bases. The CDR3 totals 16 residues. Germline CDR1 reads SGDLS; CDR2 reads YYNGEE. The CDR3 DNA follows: TGTGCCAGCAGCCCGAGCGGGGTGAGCTCCTACAATGAGCAGTTCTTC. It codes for CASSPSGVSSYNEQFF.

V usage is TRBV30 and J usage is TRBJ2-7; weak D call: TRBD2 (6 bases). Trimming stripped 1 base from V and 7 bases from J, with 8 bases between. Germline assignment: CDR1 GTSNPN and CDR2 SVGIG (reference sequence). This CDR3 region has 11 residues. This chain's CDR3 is CAWSAAGEQYF. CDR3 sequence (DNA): TGTGCCTGGAGTGCGGCGGGGGAGCAGTACTTC.

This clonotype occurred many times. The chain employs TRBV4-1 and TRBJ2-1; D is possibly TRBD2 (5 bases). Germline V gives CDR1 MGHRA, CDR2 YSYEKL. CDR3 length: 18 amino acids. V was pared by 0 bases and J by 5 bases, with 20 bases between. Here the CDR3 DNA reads TGCGCCAGCAGCCAAGATGAGTCCCGGTGGGTCGGGGACAATGAGCAGTTCTTC. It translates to CASSQDESRWVGDNEQFF.

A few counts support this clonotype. The CDR3 nucleotides read TGTGCCATCAGGGAAGTCCAGGGTCGCTCTGGGGCCAACGTCCTGACTTTC. Protein sequence: CAIREVQGRSGANVLTF. The chain combines TRBV10-3 with TRBJ2-6; a possible D gene is TRBD1 (5 bases). Germline V gene data show CDR1 as ENHRY and CDR2 as SYGVKD. This CDR3 is 17 amino acids long. The V and J ends lost 6 bases and 0 bases respectively, with 15 bases between them.

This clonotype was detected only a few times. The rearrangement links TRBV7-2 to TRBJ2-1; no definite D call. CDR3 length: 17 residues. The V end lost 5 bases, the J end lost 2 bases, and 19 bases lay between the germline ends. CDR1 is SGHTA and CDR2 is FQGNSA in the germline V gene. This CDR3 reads CASSPSPGRPTYNEQFF. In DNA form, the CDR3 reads TGTGCCAGCAGCCCCTCCCCTGGGCGGCCTACCTACAATGAGCAGTTCTTC.

The CDR3 bases are TGTGCCACCAGCAGAGATCAGGACCCCTCCTACGAGCAGTACTTC. Residues: CATSRDQDPSYEQYF. The chain employs TRBV15 and TRBJ2-7; D gene unclear. There are 15 residues in the CDR3. Per the germline V gene, CDR1 is LNHNV and CDR2 is YYDKDF (reference sequence). Between the trimmed V and J ends, which lost 0 bases and 0 bases, there was a span of 9 bases.

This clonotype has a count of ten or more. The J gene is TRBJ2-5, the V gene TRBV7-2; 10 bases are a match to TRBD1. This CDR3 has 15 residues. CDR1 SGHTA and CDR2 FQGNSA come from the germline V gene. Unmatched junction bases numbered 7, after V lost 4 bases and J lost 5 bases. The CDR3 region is CASSSWTGGGETQYF. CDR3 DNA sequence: TGTGCCAGCAGCTCCTGGACAGGGGGAGGGGAGACCCAGTACTTC. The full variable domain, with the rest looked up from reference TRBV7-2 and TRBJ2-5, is GAGVSQSPSNKVTEKGKDVELRCDPISGHTALYWYRQSLGQGLEFLIYFQGNSAPDKSGLPSDRFSAERTGGSVSTLTIQRTQQEDSAVYLCASSSWTGGGETQYFGPGTRLLVL.

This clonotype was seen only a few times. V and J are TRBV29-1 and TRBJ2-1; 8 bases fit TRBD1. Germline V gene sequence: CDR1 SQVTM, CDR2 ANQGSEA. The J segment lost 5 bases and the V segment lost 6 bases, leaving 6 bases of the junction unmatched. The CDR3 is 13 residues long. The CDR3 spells CSVAGGANNEQFF. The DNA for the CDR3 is TGCAGCGTGGCAGGGGGCGCGAACAATGAGCAGTTCTTC.

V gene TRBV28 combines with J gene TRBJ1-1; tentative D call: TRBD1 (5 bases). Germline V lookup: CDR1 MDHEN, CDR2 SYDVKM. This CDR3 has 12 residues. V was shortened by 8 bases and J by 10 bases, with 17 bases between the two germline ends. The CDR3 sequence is CASGRGALGAFF. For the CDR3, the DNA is TGTGCCAGCGGAAGAGGGGCTTTAGGAGCTTTCTTT.